This T cell receptor (beta chain) stems from a study of shared clonotypes between healthy human individuals. Study-wide points: Sorted-subset samples were not fully sequenced, rarefaction indicated.

The assay was immunoSEQ multiplex PCR, and TCRdb's table has in-frame clones only and misses some. The sample consists of about 960,000 clones, less than 85% of them appearing once. Germline loops: CDR1 MNHNS, CDR2 SASEGT. The length of the CDR3 is 14 residues. Trimming removed 7 bases from V and 8 bases from J, with 17 bases in between. With respect to this clone: Antigen: not known.

What was sequenced was memory CD4+ T cells sorted from blood. The subset here: CD45RA-negative fraction. This receptor was obtained from a man between 18 and 29 years old in good health. The chain employs TRBV6-1 and TRBJ1-4; D perhaps matches TRBD1 (5 bases). The CDR3 sequence is CASTSGGWGEKLFF. CDR3 coding DNA: TGTGCCAGCACCTCGGGAGGGTGGGGCGAAAAACTGTTTTTT.